This T cell receptor beta chain was identified in a study of spatial heterogeneity in lung cancer. Every TCR cDNA molecule bore its own unique molecular identifier. TCRdb redid the calling of the 5' RACE reads with MiXCR, one entry per CDR3 protein. The sample yields around 13,000 distinct CDR3 sequences, 13% to 15% seen once. This clonotype was observed many times. V was cut by 2 bases and J by 2 bases, with 10 bases left in between. Per the germline V gene, CDR1 is SGHVT and CDR2 is SQSDAQ. The length of the CDR3 is 15 residues. As to time point: sample taken at primary tumor resection. Tumor, nontumor lung or frozen PBMC supplied whole RNA that was sequenced unsorted. Samples were obtained from 65 to 80 donors, all untreated early-stage non-small cell lung cancer patients.

The chain has TRBV7-4 and TRBJ1-5; TRBD1 might be the D (5 bases). The material was PBMCs, obtained at surgery. This sequence originates from a male donor with early-stage non-small cell lung cancer. In DNA form, the CDR3 reads TGTGCCAGCAGCTTATGGGGGATAGGCAATCAGCCCCAGCATTTT. Amino acid sequence: CASSLWGIGNQPQHF.